Included here is one T cell receptor beta chain sequence, with context. No antigen is known for it. Replicate PCRs from sorted subsets contained around 200 ng DNA, which is roughly 30,000 T cell genomes. Some clones are missing from TCRdb's copy, which holds only in-frame ones; the method was immunoSEQ multiplex PCR. The repertoire holds around 1.5 million clones, with approximately 98% as singletons. CDR3 length: 17 residues. Trimming removed 3 bases from V and 0 bases from J; junction bases left unmatched: 9. The donor population consisted of healthy HIV-negative adults with no recent acute infections or vaccinations. The sample is drawn from a study of shared clonotypes between healthy human individuals. Study-wide results and limits: Between several donors, naive CD4 clonotypes were shared at a level of approximately 5%. When compared with the clonotypes that were shared by all four sorted-subset donors, the non-shared clonotypes turned out to have lower generation probabilities.

The TCR sequence derives from a man in his thirties or forties in good health. The sample was naive CD4+ T cells sorted from blood. Regarding subset: CD45RA+ positively selected. This rearrangement joins TRBV5-3 to TRBJ1-3, with 7 bases fitting TRBD1. TRBV5-3 is treated as an ORF (open reading frame) with a function not yet certain. The CDR3 here is CARSSDRVDSSGNTIYF. For the CDR3, the DNA is TGTGCCAGAAGCTCCGACAGGGTAGATAGCTCTGGAAACACCATATATTTT.